The clone carrying this T cell receptor (beta chain) came up many times. The antigen remains undetermined. Then a second PCR, running about 6 to 12 cycles, was carried out with a sample-barcoded 5' primer and a J-beta primer mix. The authors tagged each cDNA molecule using a template-switch adaptor with 12 random nucleotides. TCRdb processed the 5' RACE reads anew with MiXCR; each CDR3 protein has one entry. The sample holds some 320,000 distinct CDR3 sequences, 25% to 30% seen once. Germline CDR1 is MDHEN and CDR2 is SYDVKM. Trimming took off 6 bases at V and 1 base at J, with 10 bases between the two ends. There are 13 residues in the CDR3. This record comes from a study of blood T cells in healthy people across ages. Regarding the study as a whole: As age increased, TCR beta diversity per million T cells fell in a roughly linear fashion. Unknown donor CMV status possibly confounded expanded clonotype changes.

V and J are TRBV28 and TRBJ2-7; D may be TRBD1 (6 bases). This clonotype was obtained from a woman aged 70 to 79 in good health. Material: blood. The DNA of the CDR3 is TGTGCCAGCAGACGACAGGAGTCCTACGAGCAGTACTTC. Amino acids: CASRRQESYEQYF.